This TCR beta chain was captured in a study of T cells after yellow fever vaccination. Findings of the study overall: Overall, a small share of clonotypes was seen in both CD4 and CD8 compartments. The study re-detected most primary-vaccination clones after the booster (nearly 97% CD4, around 89% CD8). Secondary responses were weaker yet peaked faster, day 5 versus 15.

TCRdb re-called the 5' RACE reads with MiXCR, one entry per CDR3 protein. Of hundreds of thousands of distinct CDR3 sequences detected, 12% appear once; the ten largest clones hold around 3%. CDR1 and CDR2 (germline): KGHSH, LQKENI. V was trimmed by 0 bases and J by 9 bases, leaving 6 bases between them. The CDR3 length is 12 residues. Worth noting for this clonotype: Its cognate antigen is unknown.

The sequencing here drew on CD4+ T cells sorted from PBMCs, taken 15 days after the yellow fever booster vaccination. The V and J genes are TRBV18 and TRBJ1-5; D not certain. This clonotype was obtained from a man between 18 and 35 years old who received the YFV17D yellow fever vaccine. The CDR3 reads CASSPPSGPQHF. The CDR3 DNA follows: TGTGCCAGCTCACCACCTTCCGGGCCCCAGCATTTT. Full variable domain (missing parts from reference TRBV18 and TRBJ1-5): NAGVMQNPRHLVRRRGQEARLRCSPMKGHSHVYWYRQLPEEGLKFMVYLQKENIIDESGMPKERFSAEFPKEGPSILRIQQVVRGDSAAYFCASSPPSGPQHFGDGTRLSIL.